This T cell receptor beta chain was identified during a study of T cells in lung cancer brain metastases. On the study more broadly: Tobacco use history was present in about 85% of the 20 patients, median 40 pack-years.

The CDR3 extends over 18 amino acids. Germline CDR1 and CDR2: LGHNA and YNFKEQ. Trimming stripped 1 base from V and 3 bases from J, with 21 bases between. Between about 2.24 and 5 ug genomic DNA went in, equal for pairs. Here immunoSEQ multiplex PCR was the method, and the copy in TCRdb shows in-frame clones only, minus some. This sample has about 4,800 clones, with nearly 90% found just once. This rearrangement joins TRBV4-2 to TRBJ1-1; D may be TRBD1 (5 bases). The specimen was tumor tissue from the primary lung tumor. This clonotype was sampled from a woman in her forties or fifties with non-small cell lung cancer. Here the CDR3 reads CASSQVGFVERGDTEAFF. CDR3 coding DNA: TGTGCCAGCAGCCAAGTTGGTTTCGTGGAGAGGGGCGACACTGAAGCTTTCTTT.